The T cell receptor (beta chain) under discussion was sequenced for a study of blood T cells in healthy people across ages. Per the germline V gene, CDR1 is MNHEY and CDR2 is SVGAGI. This CDR3 contains 14 residues. For the second PCR, which ran for 7 to 11 cycles, a sample-barcoded 5' primer and a J-beta primer mix were used. Via MiXCR, TCRdb re-called the 5' RACE reads, giving one row per CDR3 protein. Of about 930,000 distinct CDR3 sequences detected, 25% to 35% appear once; the ten largest clones hold roughly a tenth. Points from the study as a whole: Versus aged donors, long-lived donors had higher diversity and more naive CD4+ cells. CMV status of donors was unknown, possibly confounding expanded clonotype changes.

In regard to this clonotype: The antigen remains unidentified. One end of the junction fails to match germline, which may point to a read error.

The sample also formed part of further work on T cells of mothers and their children. According to that study: Over 9 million TCR beta CDR3 reads were obtained from each mother, and some 3.2 million from each child.

The sequence was obtained from a woman in her thirties or forties in good health. This rearrangement joins TRBV6-5 to TRBJ2-7; TRBD1 might be the D (6 bases). Sequenced input: blood. The CDR3 protein is CASSYSDRAYGQYF. The CDR3, as DNA: TGTGCCAGCAGTTACTCGGACAGAGCCTACGGGCAGTACTTC.